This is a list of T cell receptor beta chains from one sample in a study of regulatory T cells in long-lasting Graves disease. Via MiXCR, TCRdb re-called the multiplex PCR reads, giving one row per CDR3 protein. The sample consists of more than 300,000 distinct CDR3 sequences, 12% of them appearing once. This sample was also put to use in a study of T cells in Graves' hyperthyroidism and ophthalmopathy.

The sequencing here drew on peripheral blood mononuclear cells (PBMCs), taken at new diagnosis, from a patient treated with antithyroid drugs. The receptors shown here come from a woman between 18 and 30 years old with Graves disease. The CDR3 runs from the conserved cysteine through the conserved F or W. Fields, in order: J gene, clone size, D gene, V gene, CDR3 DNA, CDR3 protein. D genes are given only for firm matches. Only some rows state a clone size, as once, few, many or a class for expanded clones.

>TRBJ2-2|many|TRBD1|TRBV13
TGTGCCAGCAGCTCCGCGGGGACAGGGAACACCGGGGAGCTGTTTTTT
CASSSAGTGNTGELFF
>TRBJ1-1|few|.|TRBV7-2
TGTGCCAGCAGCCCGATGGGGGGCGAGACTGAAGCTTTCTTT
CASSPMGGETEAFF
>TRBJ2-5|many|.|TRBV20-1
TGCAGTGCTATAGAGGGGACCCAGTACTTC
CSAIEGTQYF
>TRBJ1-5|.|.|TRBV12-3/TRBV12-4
TGTGCCAGCAGAACGGACATCTCGGGGGTAAATCAGCCCCAGCATTTT
CASRTDISGVNQPQHF
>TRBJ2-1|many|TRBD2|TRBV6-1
TGTGCCAGCATCCCACAGGTAGCGGGAGGACCTATTTACAATGAGCAGTTCTTC
CASIPQVAGGPIYNEQFF
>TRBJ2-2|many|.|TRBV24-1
TGTGCCACCAGTGACCCGACGAACACCGGGGAGCTGTTTTTT
CATSDPTNTGELFF
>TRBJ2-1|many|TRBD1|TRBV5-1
TGCGCCAGCAGCTTACAGGGGGACTATGAGCAGTTCTTC
CASSLQGDYEQFF
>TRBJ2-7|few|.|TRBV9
TGTGCCAGCAGCGTTGAATATGGGATAGGGGAGTACGAGCAGTACTTC
CASSVEYGIGEYEQYF
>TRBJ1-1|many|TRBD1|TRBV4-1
TGCGCCAGCAGCCAAGTCCCTCCTCAGACAGGGGGGGGTACTGAAGCTTTCTTT
CASSQVPPQTGGGTEAFF
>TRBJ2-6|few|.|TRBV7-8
TGTGCCAGCAGCTTAGCACGGGGACTCTCTGGGGCCAACGTCCTGACTTTC
CASSLARGLSGANVLTF
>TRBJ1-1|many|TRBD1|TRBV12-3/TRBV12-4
TGTGCCAGCAGTTTGGGACAGGGACTTGAAGCTTTCTTT
CASSLGQGLEAFF
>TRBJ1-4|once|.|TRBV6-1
TGTGCCAGCAGTGTGGGGGGGGCAAATGAAAAACTGTTTTTT
CASSVGGANEKLFF
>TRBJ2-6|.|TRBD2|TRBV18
TGTGCCAGCTCAGGACTAGCCGACGCCTCTGGGGCCAACGTCCTGACTTTC
CASSGLADASGANVLTF
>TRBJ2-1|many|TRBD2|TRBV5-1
TGCGCCAGCAGCTTGGGACTAGCGAGGTCACCCTCCTACAATGAGCAGTTCTTC
CASSLGLARSPSYNEQFF
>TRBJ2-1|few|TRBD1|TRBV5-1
TGCGCCAGCAGCTCAAACCCCGGACAGGAACTATATGAGCAGTTCTTC
CASSSNPGQELYEQFF
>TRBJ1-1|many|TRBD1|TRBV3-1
TGTGCCAGCAGCCAAGGGGACAGGAGGACGCTCACTGAAGCTTTCTTT
CASSQGDRRTLTEAFF
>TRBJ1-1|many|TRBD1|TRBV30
TGTGCCTGGAGTGTACAGGGGACGAACACTGAAGCTTTCTTT
CAWSVQGTNTEAFF
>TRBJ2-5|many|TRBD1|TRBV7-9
TGTGCCAGCAGCTTAGCACAGGGGTACCAAGAGACCCAGTACTTC
CASSLAQGYQETQYF
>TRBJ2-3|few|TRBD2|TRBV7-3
TGTGCCAGCCAACCTAGCGGGGTCTCAGATACGCAGTATTTT
CASQPSGVSDTQYF
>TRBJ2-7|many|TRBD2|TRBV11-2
TGTGCCAGCAGCTTAGTACTAGCGGCCTCCTACGAGCAGTACTTC
CASSLVLAASYEQYF
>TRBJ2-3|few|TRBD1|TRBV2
TGTGCCAGCAGGGTGGGACAGGGAAGCAATCAGCCCCAGTATTTT
CASRVGQGSNQPQYF
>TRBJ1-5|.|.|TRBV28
TGTGCCAGCAGTAGAAATAATCAGCCCCAGCATTTT
CASSRNNQPQHF
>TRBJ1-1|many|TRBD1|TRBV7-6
TGTGCCAGCAGCCCTTGGACAGGGTCACCCACTTGGTTT
CASSPWTGSPTWF
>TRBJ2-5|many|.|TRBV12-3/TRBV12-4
TGTGCCAGCAGGGGAACCACTAATCAAGAGACCCAGTACTTC
CASRGTTNQETQYF
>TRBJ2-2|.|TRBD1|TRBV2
TGTGCCAGCACGGGACAGGGGTCGAACACCGGGGAGCTGTTTTTT
CASTGQGSNTGELFF
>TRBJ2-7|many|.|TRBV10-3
TGTGCCATCAGTGTAGCCGGGAGTGGATACGAGCAGTACTTC
CAISVAGSGYEQYF
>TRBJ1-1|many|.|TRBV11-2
TGTGCCAGCAGCCAATTACAGTTGCCCCCGATCCCAGCTTTCTTT
CASSQLQLPPIPAFF
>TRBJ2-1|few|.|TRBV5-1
TGCGCCAGCAGTCCTCCCCCAGCATACAATGAGCAGTTCTTC
CASSPPPAYNEQFF
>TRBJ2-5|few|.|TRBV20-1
TGCAGCGCTTTGGAACATTATACAGAGACCCAGTACTTC
CSALEHYTETQYF
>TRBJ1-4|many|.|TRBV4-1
TGCGCCACCCGGGGCCCGGAGAATGAAAAACTGTTTTTT
CATRGPENEKLFF
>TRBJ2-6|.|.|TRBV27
TGTGCCGCGGGGGGGGCCAACGTCCTGACTTTC
CAAGGANVLTF
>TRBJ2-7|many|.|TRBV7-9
TGTGCCAGCAGCCTAGCGGCATCGACAGGGGCCTCCTACGAGCAGTACTTC
CASSLAASTGASYEQYF
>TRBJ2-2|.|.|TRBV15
TGTGCCACCAGCAGACTACTAGGGAACACCGGGGAGCTGTTTTTT
CATSRLLGNTGELFF
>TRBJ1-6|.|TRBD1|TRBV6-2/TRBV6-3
TGTGCCAGCAGTTCCCGGGACAGGGGATACAATTCACCCCTCCACTTT
CASSSRDRGYNSPLHF
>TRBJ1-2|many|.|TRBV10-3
TGTGCCATCAGTGAGTCAGGCCTCATTATGGAAGCGGGGCTTAACTATGGCTACACCTTC
CAISESGLIMEAGLNYGYTF
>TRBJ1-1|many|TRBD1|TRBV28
TGTGCCAGCAGAGCCTGGGACAGGGAGATGAACACTGAAGCTTTCTTT
CASRAWDREMNTEAFF
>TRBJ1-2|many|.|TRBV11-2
TGTGCCAGCAGCCCCTCGGGGGGGAGTCGCGGCTATGGCTACACCTTC
CASSPSGGSRGYGYTF